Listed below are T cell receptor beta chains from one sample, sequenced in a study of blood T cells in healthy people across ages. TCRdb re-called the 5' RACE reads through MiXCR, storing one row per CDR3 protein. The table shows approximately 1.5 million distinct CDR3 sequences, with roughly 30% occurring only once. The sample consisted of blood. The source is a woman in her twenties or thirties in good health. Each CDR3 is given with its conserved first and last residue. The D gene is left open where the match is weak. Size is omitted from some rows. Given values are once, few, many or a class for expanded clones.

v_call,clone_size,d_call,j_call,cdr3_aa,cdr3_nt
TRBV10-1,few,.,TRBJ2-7,CASSESRSSYEQYF,TGCGCCAGCAGTGAGTCCCGGTCATCCTACGAGCAGTACTTC
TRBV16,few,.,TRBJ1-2,CASSQVRATGDHGYTF,TGTGCCAGCAGCCAAGTCAGGGCCACCGGGGATCATGGCTACACCTTC
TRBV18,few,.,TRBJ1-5,CASSPMTGNNQPQHF,TGTGCCAGCTCACCAATGACAGGCAATAATCAGCCCCAGCATTTT
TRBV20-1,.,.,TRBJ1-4,CSARPHGSTNEKLFF,TGCAGTGCCCGTCCTCACGGCTCAACTAATGAAAAACTGTTTTTT
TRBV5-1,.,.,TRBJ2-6,CASSLVKIGGLGANVLTF,TGCGCCAGCAGCTTGGTTAAGATTGGCGGGTTAGGGGCCAACGTCCTGACTTTC
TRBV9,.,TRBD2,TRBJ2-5,CASSPKAGATLQGTQYF,TGTGCCAGCAGCCCTAAAGCGGGGGCTACGCTACAAGGGACCCAGTACTTC
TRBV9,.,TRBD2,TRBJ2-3,CASSGSGIITDTQYF,TGTGCCAGCAGCGGTAGCGGGATTATCACAGATACGCAGTATTTT
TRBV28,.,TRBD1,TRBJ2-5,CACSLDREETQYF,TGTGCCTGCAGTCTGGACAGGGAAGAGACCCAGTACTTC
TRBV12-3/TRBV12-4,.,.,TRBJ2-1,CASSLFLDNEQFF,TGTGCCAGCAGTTTATTCCTAGACAATGAGCAGTTCTTC
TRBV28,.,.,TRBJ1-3,CASSFDRPSGNTIYF,TGTGCCAGCAGTTTTGACAGGCCCTCTGGAAACACCATATATTTT
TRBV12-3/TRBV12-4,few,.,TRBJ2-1,CASSAGQNNEQFF,TGTGCCAGCAGTGCCGGCCAAAACAATGAGCAGTTCTTC
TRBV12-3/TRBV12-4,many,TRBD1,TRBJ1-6,CASSGQDYSPLHF,TGTGCCAGCAGCGGACAGGACTATTCACCCCTCCACTTT
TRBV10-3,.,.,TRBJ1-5,CAISEAGAVNQPQHF,TGTGCCATCAGTGAGGCAGGGGCAGTCAATCAGCCCCAGCATTTT
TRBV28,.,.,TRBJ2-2,CAGSLLGRGNTGELFF,TGTGCCGGCAGTTTATTGGGACGGGGGAACACCGGGGAGCTGTTTTTT
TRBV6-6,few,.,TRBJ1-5,CASSYSVTGNQPQHF,TGTGCCAGCAGTTACTCCGTGACAGGCAATCAGCCCCAGCATTTT
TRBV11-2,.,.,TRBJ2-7,CASSPVGLGEQYF,TGTGCCAGCAGTCCCGTGGGGTTAGGCGAGCAGTACTTC
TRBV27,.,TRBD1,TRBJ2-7,CASHGLGGRDYEQYF,TGTGCCAGCCACGGCCTAGGGGGCAGGGACTACGAGCAGTACTTC
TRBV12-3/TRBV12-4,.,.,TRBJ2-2,CATYRETGELFF,TGTGCCACCTACAGGGAAACCGGGGAGCTGTTTTTT
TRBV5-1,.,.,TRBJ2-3,CASSGGYLSTDTQYF,TGCGCCAGCAGCGGTGGGTACCTCAGCACAGATACGCAGTATTTT
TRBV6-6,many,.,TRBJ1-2,CASTHPGVHGYTF,TGTGCCAGCACCCACCCGGGGGTACATGGCTACACCTTC
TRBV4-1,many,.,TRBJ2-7,CASSQFGGISYEQYF,TGCGCCAGCAGCCAATTTGGCGGGATATCCTACGAGCAGTACTTC
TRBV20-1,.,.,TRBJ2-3,CSASSGDTDTQYF,TGCAGTGCTAGTTCGGGGGACACAGATACGCAGTATTTT
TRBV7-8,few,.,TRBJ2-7,CASSNGRSGYEQYF,TGTGCCAGCAGCAACGGGAGATCGGGCTACGAGCAGTACTTC
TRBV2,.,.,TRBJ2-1,CASSVLRGGDNEQFF,TGTGCCAGCAGCGTCCTACGAGGAGGCGACAATGAGCAGTTCTTC
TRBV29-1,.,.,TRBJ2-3,CSGGDGRGDTQYF,TGCAGCGGGGGGGATGGTAGGGGGGATACGCAGTATTTT
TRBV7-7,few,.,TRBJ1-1,CASGEGQQNTEAFF,TGTGCTAGCGGGGAAGGACAGCAAAACACTGAAGCTTTCTTT
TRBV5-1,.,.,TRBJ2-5,CASIRGETQYF,TGCGCCAGCATCCGAGGAGAGACCCAGTACTTC
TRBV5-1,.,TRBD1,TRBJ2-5,CASSSSAGTVRETRYF,TGCGCCAGCAGCTCATCTGCCGGGACAGTTAGAGAGACCCGGTACTTC
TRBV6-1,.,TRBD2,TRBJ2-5,CASTLAGDHQETQYF,TGTGCCAGCACACTAGCGGGGGATCACCAAGAGACCCAGTACTTC
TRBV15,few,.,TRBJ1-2,CATSREGLGSYGYTF,TGTGCCACCAGCAGAGAGGGACTGGGGAGCTATGGCTACACCTTC
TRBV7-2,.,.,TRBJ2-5,CASSSQGTWRETQYF,TGTGCCAGCAGCTCCCAGGGAACCTGGCGGGAGACCCAGTACTTC
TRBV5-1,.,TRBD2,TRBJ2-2,CASSLGTLSGERFF,TGCGCCAGCAGCTTGGGGACACTAAGCGGGGAGCGGTTTTTT
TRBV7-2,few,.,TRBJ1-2,CASSLVAGGTLGGYTF,TGTGCCAGCAGCTTGGTCGCTGGAGGGACCTTAGGTGGCTACACCTTC
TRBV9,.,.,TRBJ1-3,CASSVGTAGNTIYF,TGTGCCAGCAGCGTAGGAACGGCTGGAAACACCATATATTTT
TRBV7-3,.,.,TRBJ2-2,CASSQTVNTGELFF,TGTGCCAGCAGCCAGACAGTGAACACCGGGGAGCTGTTTTTT
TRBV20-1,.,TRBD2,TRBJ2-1,CSASRLAGGRSYNEQFF,TGCAGTGCTAGCAGACTAGCCGGGGGTCGGTCCTACAATGAGCAGTTCTTC
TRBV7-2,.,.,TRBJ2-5,CASSLFGETQYF,TGTGCCAGCAGCTTATTTGGAGAGACCCAGTACTTC
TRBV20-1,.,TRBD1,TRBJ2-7,CSARFRDSPYEQYF,TGCAGTGCTAGATTCCGGGACAGCCCCTACGAGCAGTACTTC
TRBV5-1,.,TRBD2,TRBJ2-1,CASSFRLAGEYNEQFF,TGCGCCAGCAGCTTCCGACTAGCGGGAGAATACAATGAGCAGTTCTTC
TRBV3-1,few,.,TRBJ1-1,CASSQVPGMNTEAFF,TGTGCCAGCAGCCAAGTACCGGGGATGAACACTGAAGCTTTCTTT
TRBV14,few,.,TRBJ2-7,CASSHKPGPTYEQYF,TGTGCCAGCAGCCATAAACCGGGACCGACCTACGAGCAGTACTTC
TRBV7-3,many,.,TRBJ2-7,CASSLMRGAAYEQYF,TGTGCCAGCAGCTTAATGAGGGGAGCAGCCTACGAGCAGTACTTC
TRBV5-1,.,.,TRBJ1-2,CASSLAGTADSPNYGYTF,TGCGCCAGCAGCTTGGCCGGGACCGCCGATTCCCCTAACTATGGCTACACCTTC
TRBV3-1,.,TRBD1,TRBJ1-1,CASSPTKFGQAAFLNTEAFF,TGTGCCAGCAGCCCCACAAAGTTCGGACAGGCGGCGTTTTTGAACACTGAAGCTTTCTTT
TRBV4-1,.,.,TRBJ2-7,CASSQAFLAGVPYEQYF,TGCGCCAGCAGCCAAGCTTTTTTAGCAGGGGTACCCTACGAGCAGTACTTC
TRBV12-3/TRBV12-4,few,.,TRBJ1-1,CASSPKGRMNTEAFF,TGTGCCAGCAGTCCCAAGGGGAGAATGAACACTGAAGCTTTCTTT
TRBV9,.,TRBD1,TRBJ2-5,CASSSARTGKETQYF,TGTGCCAGCAGCTCAGCCCGGACAGGGAAAGAGACCCAGTACTTC
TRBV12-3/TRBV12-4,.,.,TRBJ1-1,CASRLGRKAFF,TGTGCCAGCAGGTTAGGTAGAAAAGCTTTCTTT
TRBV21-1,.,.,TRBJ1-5,CASSPRVGDRGHSNQPQHF,TGTGCCAGCAGCCCCAGGGTGGGGGACAGGGGGCATAGCAATCAGCCCCAGCATTTT
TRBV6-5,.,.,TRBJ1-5,CASSSKSNQPQHF,TGTGCCAGCAGTTCAAAGAGCAATCAGCCCCAGCATTTT
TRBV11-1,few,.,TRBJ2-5,CASSLGGGMRETQYF,TGTGCCAGCAGCCTCGGTGGGGGGATGAGGGAGACCCAGTACTTC
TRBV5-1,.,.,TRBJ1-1,CASSFHGTVNTEAFF,TGCGCCAGCAGTTTCCATGGGACGGTGAACACTGAAGCTTTCTTT
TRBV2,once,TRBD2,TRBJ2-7,CASSEPYLAGGNEQYF,TGTGCCAGCAGTGAACCGTACCTAGCGGGGGGCAACGAGCAGTACTTC
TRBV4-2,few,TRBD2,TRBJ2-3,CASSQDWTSVGTQYF,TGTGCCAGCAGCCAAGATTGGACTAGCGTCGGTACGCAGTATTTT